These 3 T cell receptor beta chains were sequenced from one sample in a study of spatial heterogeneity in lung cancer. The time point here: sample taken at primary tumor resection. Without sorting, whole RNA was sequenced from tumor, nontumor lung or frozen PBMC. TCRdb fed the 5' RACE reads into MiXCR, producing one record per CDR3 protein. The profile shows thousands of distinct CDR3 sequences, about 18% of them singletons. This specimen was normal lung tissue next to the tumor, taken at surgery. The receptors come from a male donor with early-stage non-small cell lung cancer.

This clonotype has a count of ten or more. This chain connects TRBV20-1 to TRBJ1-2, with D tentatively TRBD1 (5 bases). CDR3 length: 14 residues. The germline V and J ends were trimmed by 0 bases and 4 bases, with 12 bases remaining between them. CDR1 is DFQATT, CDR2 SNEGSKA, per germline (reference sequence). Here the CDR3 DNA reads TGCAGTGCTAGAGATGACGGGGGGGGCTATGGCTACACCTTC. Residues: CSARDDGGGYGYTF.

This clonotype is judged medium-sized. This sequence joins TRBV20-1 and TRBJ2-7; D uncertain. Trimming took 3 bases from V and 2 from J, leaving 11 bases between them. The CDR3 totals 13 residues. CDR1 is DFQATT and CDR2 is SNEGSKA in the germline V gene (reference sequence). The CDR3 here is CSARQDLTYEQYV. The CDR3 nucleotides read TGCAGTGCTAGGCAAGATCTCACCTACGAGCAGTACGTC.

This clonotype is medium-sized by share. V gene TRBV29-1 combines with J gene TRBJ2-2, with D maybe TRBD1 (5 bases). The CDR3 covers 14 residues. With 3 bases removed from V and 3 bases from J, the gap between germline ends came to 11 bases. Per the germline V gene, CDR1 is SQVTM and CDR2 is ANQGSEA. The DNA for the CDR3 is TGCAGCGTTGAGCCGACAGCCTACACCGGGGAGCTGTTTTTT. This gives the protein CSVEPTAYTGELFF.